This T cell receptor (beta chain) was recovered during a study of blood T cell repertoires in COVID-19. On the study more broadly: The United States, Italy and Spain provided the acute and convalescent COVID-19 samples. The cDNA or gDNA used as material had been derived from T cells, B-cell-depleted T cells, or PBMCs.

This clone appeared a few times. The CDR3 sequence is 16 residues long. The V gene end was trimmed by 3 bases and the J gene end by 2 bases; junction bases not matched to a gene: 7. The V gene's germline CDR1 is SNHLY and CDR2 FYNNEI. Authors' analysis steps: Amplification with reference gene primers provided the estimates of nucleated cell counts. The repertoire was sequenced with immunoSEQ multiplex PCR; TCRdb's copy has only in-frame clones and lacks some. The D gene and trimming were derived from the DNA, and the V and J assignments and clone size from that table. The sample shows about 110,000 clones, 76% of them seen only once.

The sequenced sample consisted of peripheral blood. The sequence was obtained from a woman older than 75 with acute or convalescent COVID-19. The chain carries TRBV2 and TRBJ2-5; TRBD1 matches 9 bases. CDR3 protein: CASSDRGTGPQETQYF. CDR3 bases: TGTGCCAGCAGTGACCGTGGGACAGGGCCACAAGAGACCCAGTACTTC.